This passage covers 19 T cell receptor beta chains from one sample sequenced in a study of vaccination and CD4 T cells after COVID-19. Their antigens remain unidentified. Time point given: late sampling 161 to 241 days after vaccination in a few convalescent patients. Stated treatment: 10-day PBMC culture with coronavirus spike peptide pools or control peptides (ViraFEST assay). Scientists ran DNA taken from cultured CD4+ T cells through the Oncomine TCR Beta short-read assay for sequencing. TCRdb redid the calling of the PCR reads with MiXCR, one entry per CDR3 protein. This table holds about 15,000 distinct CDR3 sequences, roughly 50% found once. Sequencing used CD4+ T cells from blood, cultured in vitro, obtained about 7 months after SARS-CoV-2 vaccination. Receptors originate from a human donor who had recovered from COVID-19.

The chain carries TRBV24-1 and TRBJ2-5, with 7 bases aligning to TRBD2. The CDR3 runs to 15 residues. The germline V gene has CDR1 KGHDR and CDR2 SFDVKD. J lost 4 bases, V lost 3 bases, and 7 bases had no gene match. The CDR3, as DNA: TGTGCCACCAGTGATAGTAGCGGGCCGGGAGAGACCCAGTACTTC. It is translated as CATSDSSGPGETQYF.

This clonotype appeared once. This rearrangement joins TRBV6-5 to TRBJ2-5, with D unclear. The CDR3 is 16 amino acids. Trimming cost V 0 bases and J 5 bases, with 16 bases left between them. Germline CDR1 MNHEY, CDR2 SVGAGI. The CDR3, as DNA: TGTGCCAGCAGTTACTCAGCGACTGGCCTATGGGAGACCCAGTACTTC. Translating it yields CASSYSATGLWETQYF.

V and J are TRBV20-1 and TRBJ2-5; TRBD2 agrees at 13 bases. CDR1 is DFQATT, CDR2 SNEGSKA, per germline (reference sequence). The CDR3 has 16 amino acids. V was clipped by 2 bases and J by 4 bases; unmatched bases: 7. Here the CDR3 reads CSARRGTSGAGETQYF. CDR3 DNA sequence: TGCAGTGCTAGAAGGGGGACTAGCGGGGCCGGAGAGACCCAGTACTTC.

This clonotype was seen only a few times. V and J are TRBV20-1 and TRBJ1-6; a weak D match, TRBD1 (5 bases). Germline-derived CDR1 and CDR2 are DFQATT and SNEGSKA (reference sequence). Trimming cost V 4 bases and J 10 bases, with 14 bases left between them. The length of the CDR3 is 13 residues. CDR3 coding DNA: TGCAGTGCTAAGTCGTACGCAGGGTCACCCCTCCACTTT. Its protein product is CSAKSYAGSPLHF.

This clonotype was found a few times. The V and J genes are TRBV6-5 and TRBJ1-1; D uncertain. With 2 bases removed from V and 4 bases from J, the gap between germline ends came to 14 bases. This CDR3 spans 15 amino acids. The germline V gene has CDR1 MNHEY and CDR2 SVGAGI. The CDR3 DNA reads TGTGCCAGCAGTTACGACGACACCATGGGCACTGAAGCTTTCTTT. Protein product: CASSYDDTMGTEAFF.

The chain links TRBV20-1 to TRBJ2-5; D possibly corresponds to TRBD2 (6 bases). Trimming left V 2 bases short and J 2 bases short, with 12 bases between. This CDR3 has 14 amino acids. CDR1 is DFQATT, CDR2 SNEGSKA, per germline (reference sequence). CDR3 sequence: CSARPGTEQETQYF. In nucleotides, the CDR3 is TGCAGTGCTAGACCCGGGACTGAGCAAGAGACCCAGTACTTC.

V usage is TRBV24-1 and J usage is TRBJ2-6, with no clear D. Trimming cost V 1 base and J 2 bases, with 2 bases left between them. The CDR3 is 14 amino acids. Germline V CDR1 and CDR2: KGHDR, SFDVKD. The CDR3 sequence is CATSDFTGANVLTF. The DNA for the CDR3 is TGTGCCACCAGTGATTTTACTGGGGCCAACGTCCTGACTTTC.

The J gene is TRBJ2-7, the V gene TRBV7-2, with D unresolved. V was trimmed by 1 base and J by 4 bases, leaving 8 bases between them. The CDR3 totals 13 residues. Per germline, CDR1 SGHTA and CDR2 FQGNSA. For the CDR3, the DNA is TGTGCCAGCAGCTTAGGAATCGATTACGAGCAGTACTTC. This codes for CASSLGIDYEQYF.

The chain combines TRBV6-2 or TRBV6-3 with TRBJ1-1; D unresolved. This CDR3 region has 13 residues. V was clipped by 0 bases and J by 3 bases, with 5 bases between them. Germline assignment: CDR1 MNHEY and CDR2 SVGEGT. The CDR3 DNA sequence: TGTGCCAGCAGTTACTCACTGTACACTGAAGCTTTCTTT. Translated: CASSYSLYTEAFF.

The chain carries TRBV15 and TRBJ2-1, with 8 bases that match TRBD2. V trimming: 6 bases; J trimming: 8 bases; junction bases outside the gene matches: 12. The CDR3 totals 15 residues. Germline V gene data show CDR1 as LNHNV and CDR2 as YYDKDF (reference sequence). The CDR3 region has the DNA TGTGCCACCAGTTTCGCCGGGACTAGTTTCGATGAGCAGTTCTTC. It yields the protein CATSFAGTSFDEQFF.

This clonotype was seen more than once but under ten times. The rearrangement links TRBV4-2 to TRBJ1-2, with TRBD1 matching 11 bases. Germline V CDR1 and CDR2: LGHNA, YNFKEQ. CDR3 length: 18 residues. V shed 4 bases, J shed 8 bases, and the junction held 18 bases outside the gene matches. CDR3 sequence: CASSRLGPTGQGGGGYTF. The CDR3 DNA is TGTGCCAGCAGCCGCCTGGGCCCTACGGGACAGGGGGGAGGAGGCTACACCTTC.

The V and J genes are TRBV20-1 and TRBJ2-7; 10 positions match TRBD1. Germline lookup yields CDR1 DFQATT and CDR2 SNEGSKA (reference sequence). The J segment lost 6 bases and the V segment lost 3 bases, leaving 8 bases of the junction unmatched. This CDR3 spans 14 amino acids. The CDR3 bases are TGCAGTGCTAGGACCGGGACAGGGGACGGCGAGCAGTACTTC. The encoded protein is CSARTGTGDGEQYF.

The CDR3: CASSLEAGDSYEQYF. The CDR3 region has the DNA TGTGCCAGCAGCTTAGAAGCGGGGGACTCCTACGAGCAGTACTTC. The rearrangement uses TRBV11-3 and TRBJ2-7; 8 nucleotides align to TRBD2. CDR1 is SGHNT and CDR2 is YENEEA in the germline V gene. This CDR3 is 15 amino acids long. Trimming removed 0 bases from V and 0 bases from J; junction bases left unmatched: 1. The whole variable domain, remainder taken from reference TRBV11-3 and TRBJ2-7, is EAGVVQSPRYKIIEKKQPVAFWCNPISGHNTLYWYLQNLGQGPELLIRYENEEAVDDSQLPKDRFSAERLKGVDSTLKIQPAELGDSAVYLCASSLEAGDSYEQYFGPGTRLTVT.

The V gene is TRBV10-1, the J gene TRBJ1-1, with a tentative D call TRBD1 (6 bases). CDR3 length: 17 amino acids. V was trimmed by 1 base and J by 3 bases, leaving 18 bases between them. From germline, CDR1 is WNHNN and CDR2 SYGVQD (reference sequence). The CDR3 bases are TGCGCCAGCAGTGAGTTTCGAACAGGGAGATCTTACACTGAAGCTTTCTTT. It yields the protein CASSEFRTGRSYTEAFF.

This clonotype showed up just a few times. The genes are TRBV15 and TRBJ1-5; TRBD1 is a possible D gene (5 bases). CDR3 size: 15 residues. Germline-derived CDR1 and CDR2 are LNHNV and YYDKDF (reference sequence). V was cut by 4 bases and J by 2 bases, with 12 bases left in between. The CDR3 spells CATSTSPGGNQPQHF. The CDR3 bases are TGTGCCACCAGCACCAGTCCGGGGGGCAATCAGCCCCAGCATTTT.

The chain links TRBV7-9 to TRBJ2-5, with 10 bases matching TRBD2. Trimming removed 4 bases from V and 7 bases from J; junction bases left unmatched: 15. The V gene's germline CDR1 is SEHNR and CDR2 FQNEAQ (reference sequence). The CDR3 is 17 amino acids. CDR3: CASSSPGLALLGGTQYF. The CDR3 DNA is TGTGCCAGCAGCTCGCCGGGACTAGCGCTATTGGGGGGGACCCAGTACTTC. The complete variable domain, with remaining parts taken from reference TRBV7-9 and TRBJ2-5, reads DTGVSQNPRHKITKRGQNVTFRCDPISEHNRLYWYRQTLGQGPEFLTYFQNEAQLEKSRLLSDRFSAERPKGSFSTLEIQRTEQGDSAMYLCASSSPGLALLGGTQYFGPGTRLLVL.

This clonotype has just a few counts. This chain links TRBV6-1 with TRBJ1-5, with D perhaps matching TRBD1 (6 bases). The V gene lost 6 bases and the J gene lost 0 bases, with 9 bases spanning the gap. CDR1 is MNHNS, CDR2 SASEGT, per germline. This CDR3 region has 14 residues. CDR3: CASRGGTSNQPQHF. CDR3 in DNA: TGTGCCAGCAGAGGGGGGACTAGCAATCAGCCCCAGCATTTT.

This clonotype was counted once. The chain employs TRBV27 and TRBJ2-7, with 11 bases fitting TRBD1. V was clipped by 5 bases and J by 5 bases; unmatched bases: 11. The CDR3 has 16 amino acids. Per germline, CDR1 MNHEY and CDR2 SMNVEV (reference sequence). The CDR3 nucleotides read TGTGCCAGCAGTCTCAATTGGGGACAGGGGGGCCACGAGCAGTACTTC. It yields the protein CASSLNWGQGGHEQYF.

The chain recombines TRBV20-1 with TRBJ2-1; 11 bases align to TRBD2. Losses at the gene ends were 5 bases for V and 7 bases for J; bases not matched to a gene: 10. In germline, CDR1 is DFQATT, CDR2 SNEGSKA (reference sequence). The CDR3 covers 15 residues. Here the CDR3 reads CSAAPTSGSTNEQFF. CDR3 coding DNA: TGCAGTGCTGCCCCAACTAGCGGGAGTACAAATGAGCAGTTCTTC.